Listed here are 31 T cell receptor beta chains from one sample, sequenced in a study of control samples from healthy donors and cancer patients. Libraries were prepared by immunoSEQ multiplex PCR; TCRdb keeps only in-frame clonotypes and omits some of them. This sample yields some 98,000 clones, of which about 81% are seen a single time; around 35% belongs to the top ten. Sequenced: PBMCs. The receptors here all came from a man between 65 and 85 years old with lung cancer.

The chain uses TRBV5-1 and TRBJ1-6; 7 nucleotides match TRBD1. Germline CDR1 reads SGHRS; CDR2 reads YFSETQ. Trimming removed 4 bases from V and 7 bases from J; junction bases left unmatched: 11. The CDR3 is 16 amino acids. CDR3 bases: TGCGCCAGCAGCAGAATAGGACAGGTGAACAATTCACCCCTCCACTTT. Residues: CASSRIGQVNNSPLHF.

The chain couples TRBV18 to TRBJ2-5; 8 bases are a match to TRBD2. V gave up 4 bases and J gave up 1 base; unmatched junction bases: 2. CDR3 length: 14 amino acids. Germline V lookup: CDR1 KGHSH, CDR2 LQKENI. The CDR3 loop reads CASSLSGAQETQYF. The CDR3 DNA reads TGTGCCAGCTCACTTAGCGGGGCCCAAGAGACCCAGTACTTC. The full variable domain, its missing parts supplied by reference TRBV18 and TRBJ2-5, is NAGVMQNPRHLVRRRGQEARLRCSPMKGHSHVYWYRQLPEEGLKFMVYLQKENIIDESGMPKERFSAEFPKEGPSILRIQQVVRGDSAAYFCASSLSGAQETQYFGPGTRLLVL.

The genes are TRBV5-8 and TRBJ2-1; unclear D gene. Per the germline V gene, CDR1 is SGHTS and CDR2 is YDEGEE. V was pared by 0 bases and J by 7 bases, with 5 bases between. The CDR3 sequence is 12 residues long. CDR3 protein: CASSLEANEQFF. The DNA for the CDR3 is TGTGCCAGCAGCTTGGAAGCTAATGAGCAGTTCTTC.

The V gene is TRBV30, the J gene TRBJ1-1; a possible D gene is TRBD1 (6 bases). Trimming removed 8 bases from V and 4 bases from J, with 11 bases in between. The CDR3 has 11 residues. Germline-derived CDR1 and CDR2 are GTSNPN and SVGIG (reference sequence). The DNA of the CDR3 is TGTGCCGCGGGGGCTTTCACTGAAGCTTTCTTT. This translates into CAAGAFTEAFF.

V and J are TRBV10-1 and TRBJ2-7, with 13 bases aligning to TRBD2. V was clipped by 6 bases and J by 0 bases; unmatched bases: 8. The germline V gene encodes CDR1 WNHNN and CDR2 SYGVQD (reference sequence). The CDR3 consists of 17 residues. This CDR3 is CASSSGTSGVHSYEQYF. The CDR3 bases are TGCGCCAGCAGCTCCGGGACTAGCGGGGTTCACTCCTACGAGCAGTACTTC.

The chain employs TRBV6-5 and TRBJ2-1; D not resolved. V was cut by 10 bases and J by 0 bases, with 16 bases left in between. The CDR3 spans 15 residues. Germline-derived CDR1 and CDR2 are MNHEY and SVGAGI. CDR3 protein: CATYPESSSYNEQFF. CDR3 sequence (DNA): TGTGCCACCTACCCGGAATCCAGCTCCTACAATGAGCAGTTCTTC.

J is TRBJ2-5 and V is TRBV29-1; 8 bases agree with TRBD1. The CDR3 has 13 amino acids. The J segment lost 10 bases and the V segment lost 0 bases, leaving 7 bases of the junction unmatched. CDR1 SQVTM and CDR2 ANQGSEA come from the germline V gene. For the CDR3, the DNA is TGCAGCGTTGAAGACGGAGACAGGGGAGGCCAGTACTTC. Its translation: CSVEDGDRGGQYF.

CDR3 residues: CASILSRGNSNQPQHF. The CDR3 DNA reads TGTGCCAGCATTTTGAGTCGAGGAAATAGCAATCAGCCCCAGCATTTT. The gene calls are TRBV2 and TRBJ1-5; D is ambiguous. CDR1 and CDR2 (germline): SNHLY, FYNNEI. V dropped 7 bases and J dropped 0 bases, with 16 bases sitting between them. The CDR3 is 16 amino acids.

This sequence joins TRBV7-2 and TRBJ2-3, with TRBD2 identical over 13 bases. Germline CDR1 reads SGHTA; CDR2 reads FQGNSA. V shed 8 bases, J shed 8 bases, and the junction held 7 bases outside the gene matches. The CDR3 totals 14 residues. CDR3: CASSTSGGAPTQYF. As DNA, the CDR3 is TGTGCCAGCTCAACTAGCGGGGGGGCCCCTACGCAGTATTTT.

Comments on this clone: This same CDR3 is encoded by further DNA sequences in the sample. This chain links TRBV6-5 with TRBJ1-2; 7 positions match TRBD1. The CDR3 has 11 amino acids. Germline CDR1 MNHEY, CDR2 SVGAGI. With 6 bases clipped from V and 5 bases from J, the junction kept 0 bases outside the gene matches. The DNA for the CDR3 is TGTGCCAGCAGACAGGGGTATGGCTACACCTTC. It specifies CASRQGYGYTF.

V is TRBV5-1 and J is TRBJ2-2, with 11 bases identical to TRBD2. Germline V CDR1 and CDR2: SGHRS, YFSETQ. This CDR3 comprises 15 residues. Trimming cost V 5 bases and J 3 bases; bases outside gene matches: 3. The CDR3 protein is CASRPGLADTGELFF. DNA for the CDR3: TGCGCCAGCAGACCGGGACTAGCGGACACCGGGGAGCTGTTTTTT.

The chain links TRBV7-9 to TRBJ2-3; D remains ambiguous. Germline CDR1 and CDR2: SEHNR and FQNEAQ (reference sequence). Trimming pared 0 bases from V and 2 bases from J, leaving 3 bases between. The CDR3 has 13 amino acids. CDR3 sequence (DNA): TGTGCCAGCAGCTTAGCTCCCACAGATACGCAGTATTTT. This translates into CASSLAPTDTQYF.

This chain links TRBV9 with TRBJ1-1, with D hard to call. From germline, CDR1 is SGDLS and CDR2 YYNGEE. V was clipped by 0 bases and J by 1 base, with 4 bases between them. There are 13 residues in the CDR3. Here the CDR3 reads CASSVEPNTEAFF. The CDR3, as DNA: TGTGCCAGCAGCGTAGAGCCGAACACTGAAGCTTTCTTT.

This clone has only one observation. The chain joins TRBV11-2 to TRBJ1-1, with D uncertain. The CDR3 is 13 residues long. V lost 6 bases and J lost 4, with 12 bases in between. CDR1 and CDR2 (germline): SGHAT, FQNNGV. CDR3 DNA: TGTGCCAGCAGGAGGGAGGAAGGCACTGAAGCTTTCTTT. Its protein product is CASRREEGTEAFF.

The chain uses TRBV3-1 (or the pseudogene TRBV3-2) and TRBJ1-2; D call uncertain. The CDR3 is 13 residues long. The germline CDR1 and CDR2 sequences are LGHDT and YNNKEL (reference sequence). The V end lost 4 bases, the J end lost 4 bases, and 10 bases lay between the germline ends. CDR3 amino acids: CASSLPRAYGYTF. The CDR3 DNA is TGTGCCAGCAGCCTCCCTAGGGCCTATGGCTACACCTTC.

This chain uses TRBV18 with TRBJ2-7, with D possibly matching TRBD1 (6 bases). The CDR3 has 13 amino acids. CDR1 KGHSH and CDR2 LQKENI come from the germline V gene. V was cut by 5 bases and J by 3 bases, with 11 bases left in between. The CDR3 DNA reads TGTGCCAGCTCAGCCCAGGGGCTCTACGAGCAGTACTTC. It translates to CASSAQGLYEQYF.

The chain uses TRBV6-5 and TRBJ2-5; 9 bases are a match to TRBD1. This CDR3 spans 14 amino acids. Germline trimming cut 7 bases from V and 6 bases from J; bases unmatched to any gene: 9. Germline lookup yields CDR1 MNHEY and CDR2 SVGAGI. The CDR3 region is CASTMPGQGQTQYF. The CDR3 DNA sequence: TGTGCCAGCACCATGCCGGGACAGGGTCAGACCCAGTACTTC.

The J gene is TRBJ2-7, the V gene TRBV3-1 (or the pseudogene TRBV3-2); no definite D call. Germline loops: CDR1 LGHDT, CDR2 YNNKEL (reference sequence). This CDR3 comprises 14 residues. With 4 bases removed from V and 0 bases from J, the gap between germline ends came to 10 bases. Written as DNA, the CDR3 is TGTGCCAGCAGCCCCGACATCAGCTCCTACGAGCAGTACTTC. Translating it yields CASSPDISSYEQYF.

The chain has TRBV6-5 and TRBJ2-7; 7 bases agree with TRBD1. Trimming removed 7 bases from V and 0 bases from J; junction bases left unmatched: 6. From germline, CDR1 is MNHEY and CDR2 SVGAGI. This CDR3 spans 14 amino acids. In DNA, the CDR3 is TGTGCCAGCAACCTGGGACAGATCTCCTACGAGCAGTACTTC. Translation: CASNLGQISYEQYF.

The J gene is TRBJ2-3, the V gene TRBV7-2, with D hard to call. In germline, CDR1 is SGHTA, CDR2 FQGNSA. The CDR3 loop spans 12 amino acids. V was cut by 4 bases and J by 0 bases, with 2 bases left in between. The CDR3 is CASSYSTDTQYF. Written as DNA, the CDR3 is TGTGCCAGCAGCTATAGCACAGATACGCAGTATTTT.

This clone has more than one count but fewer than ten. J is TRBJ2-7 and V is TRBV6-1, with TRBD2 identical over 10 bases. The J segment lost 5 bases and the V segment lost 2 bases, leaving 6 bases of the junction unmatched. CDR1 and CDR2 (germline): MNHNS, SASEGT. CDR3 size: 15 residues. The CDR3 region is CASSEFTSGKDEQYF. The CDR3 nucleotides read TGTGCCAGCAGTGAATTTACTAGCGGGAAAGACGAGCAGTACTTC.

The chain recombines TRBV19 with TRBJ1-1; TRBD1 matches at 8 bases. Germline CDR1 and CDR2: LNHDA and SQIVND (reference sequence). This CDR3 is 14 amino acids long. V shed 6 bases, J shed 2 bases, and the junction held 5 bases outside the gene matches. The CDR3 region has the DNA TGTGCCAGTAGCGTGACAGGGGCAAACACTGAAGCTTTCTTT. Translated: CASSVTGANTEAFF.

This clone occurred a few times. V is TRBV19 and J is TRBJ1-2; D is undetermined. Trimming removed 3 bases from V and 1 base from J, with 15 bases in between. The CDR3 loop spans 16 amino acids. CDR1 LNHDA and CDR2 SQIVND come from the germline V gene (reference sequence). CDR3 sequence reads: CASSMDLFRGNYGYTF. CDR3 bases: TGTGCCAGTAGTATGGACCTATTTCGGGGTAACTATGGCTACACCTTC.

The chain combines TRBV9 with TRBJ1-1; D call uncertain. Per the germline V gene, CDR1 is SGDLS and CDR2 is YYNGEE. The V end was cut by 4 bases, the J end by 0 bases, with 7 bases between. This CDR3 contains 13 residues. CDR3 in amino acids: CASSSKMNTEAFF. The CDR3 region has the DNA TGTGCCAGCAGCTCTAAGATGAACACTGAAGCTTTCTTT.

The rearrangement joins TRBV5-1 to TRBJ2-2; 9 bases line up with TRBD1. The trim removed 4 bases at V and 3 bases at J, leaving 4 bases unmatched. CDR1 is SGHRS and CDR2 is YFSETQ in the germline V gene. The CDR3 consists of 15 residues. The CDR3 DNA is TGCGCCAGCAGCAGGGACAGGGTGTACACCGGGGAGCTGTTTTTT. It codes for CASSRDRVYTGELFF.

The V gene is TRBV5-4, the J gene TRBJ2-1; D possibly matches TRBD1 or TRBD2 (6 bases each). V was pared by 0 bases and J by 4 bases, with 11 bases between. The CDR3 spans 15 residues. Germline lookup yields CDR1 SGHNT and CDR2 YYREEE (reference sequence). CDR3 region: CASSLGGAVYNEQFF. The CDR3 DNA sequence: TGTGCCAGCAGCTTGGGGGGGGCCGTTTACAATGAGCAGTTCTTC.

The chain carries TRBV21-1 and TRBJ2-7; TRBD1, the table's D call, lacks a check against the DNA. TRBV21-1 is a pseudogene locus. CDR3 length: 12 amino acids. CDR3 nucleotides: TGTGCCAGCCGGGCAGGGTCGAACGAGCAGTACTTC. It encodes CASRAGSNEQYF.

V and J are TRBV20-1 and TRBJ2-2; D not certain. Trimming took off 2 bases at V and 7 bases at J, with 5 bases between the two ends. CDR1 and CDR2 (germline): DFQATT, SNEGSKA (reference sequence). The CDR3 is 11 residues long. DNA of the CDR3: TGCAGTGCTAGACGGATCGGGGAGCTGTTTTTT. Amino acids: CSARRIGELFF.

Written as DNA, the CDR3 is TGTGCCAGCAGTGAGTGGGGGACAGGGACCGGGGAGCTGTTTTTT. As protein: CASSEWGTGTGELFF. The genes are TRBV25-1 and TRBJ2-2; 9 bases fit TRBD1. Germline loops: CDR1 MGHDK, CDR2 SYGVNS. The CDR3 extends over 15 amino acids. V shed 3 bases, J shed 5 bases, and the junction held 4 bases outside the gene matches.

The chain joins TRBV4-1 to TRBJ1-5, with 8 positions matching TRBD1. CDR1 MGHRA and CDR2 YSYEKL come from the germline V gene. V lost 3 bases and J lost 2; bases outside the gene matches: 3. The CDR3 loop spans 15 amino acids. CDR3 coding DNA: TGCGCCAGCAGCCAGCCGGACAGGGGCAATCAGCCCCAGCATTTT. Residues: CASSQPDRGNQPQHF.

This chain connects TRBV7-2 to TRBJ2-7; TRBD1 matches at 7 bases. The germline V gene encodes CDR1 SGHTA and CDR2 FQGNSA. Trimming removed 5 bases from V and 3 bases from J; junction bases left unmatched: 7. The CDR3 extends over 14 amino acids. CDR3 loop: CASSLRTGVYEQYF. CDR3 DNA sequence: TGTGCCAGCAGCCTTCGGACAGGTGTCTACGAGCAGTACTTC.